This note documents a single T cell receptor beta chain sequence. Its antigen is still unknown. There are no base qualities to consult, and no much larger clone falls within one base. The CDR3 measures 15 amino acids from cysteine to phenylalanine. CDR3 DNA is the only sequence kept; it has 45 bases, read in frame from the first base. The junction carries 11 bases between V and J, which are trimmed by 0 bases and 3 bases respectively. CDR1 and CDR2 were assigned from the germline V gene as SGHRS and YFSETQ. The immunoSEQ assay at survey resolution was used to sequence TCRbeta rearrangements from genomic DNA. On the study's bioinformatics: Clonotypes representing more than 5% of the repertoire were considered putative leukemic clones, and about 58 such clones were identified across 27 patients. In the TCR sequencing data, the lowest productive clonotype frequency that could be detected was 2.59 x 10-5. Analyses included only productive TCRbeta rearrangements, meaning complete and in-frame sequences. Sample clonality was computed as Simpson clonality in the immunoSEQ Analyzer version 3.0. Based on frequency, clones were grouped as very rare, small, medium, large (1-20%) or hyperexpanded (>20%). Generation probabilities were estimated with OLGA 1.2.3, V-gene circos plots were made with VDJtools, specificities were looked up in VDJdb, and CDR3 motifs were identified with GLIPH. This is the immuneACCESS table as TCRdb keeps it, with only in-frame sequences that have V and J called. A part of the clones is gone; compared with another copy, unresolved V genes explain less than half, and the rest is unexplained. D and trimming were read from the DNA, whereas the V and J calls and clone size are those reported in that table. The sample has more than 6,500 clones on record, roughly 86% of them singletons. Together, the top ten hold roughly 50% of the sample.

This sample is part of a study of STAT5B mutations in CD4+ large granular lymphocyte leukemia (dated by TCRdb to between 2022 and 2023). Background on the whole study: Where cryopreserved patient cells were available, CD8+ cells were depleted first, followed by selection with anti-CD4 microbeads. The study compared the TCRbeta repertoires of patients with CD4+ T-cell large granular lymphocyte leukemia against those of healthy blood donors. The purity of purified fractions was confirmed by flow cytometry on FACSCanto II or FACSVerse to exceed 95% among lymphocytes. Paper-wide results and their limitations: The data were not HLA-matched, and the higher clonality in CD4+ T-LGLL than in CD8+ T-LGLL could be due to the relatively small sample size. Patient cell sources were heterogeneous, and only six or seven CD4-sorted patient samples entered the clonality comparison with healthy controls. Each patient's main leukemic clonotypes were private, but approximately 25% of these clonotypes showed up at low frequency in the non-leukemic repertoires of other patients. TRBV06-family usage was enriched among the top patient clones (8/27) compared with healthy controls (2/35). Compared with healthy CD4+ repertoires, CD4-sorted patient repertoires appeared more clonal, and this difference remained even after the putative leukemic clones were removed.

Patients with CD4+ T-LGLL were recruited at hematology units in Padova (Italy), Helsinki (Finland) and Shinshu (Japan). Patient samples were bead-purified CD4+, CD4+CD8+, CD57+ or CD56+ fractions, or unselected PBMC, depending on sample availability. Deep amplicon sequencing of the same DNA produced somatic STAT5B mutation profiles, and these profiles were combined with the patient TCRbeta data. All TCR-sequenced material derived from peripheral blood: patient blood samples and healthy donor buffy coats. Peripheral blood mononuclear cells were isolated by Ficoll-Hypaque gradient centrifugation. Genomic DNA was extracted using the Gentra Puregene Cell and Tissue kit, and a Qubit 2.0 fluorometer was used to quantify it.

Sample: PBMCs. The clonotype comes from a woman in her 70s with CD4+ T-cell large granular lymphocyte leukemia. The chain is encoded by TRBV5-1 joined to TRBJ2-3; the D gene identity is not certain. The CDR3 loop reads CASSLGALGTDTQYF. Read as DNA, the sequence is TGCGCCAGCAGCTTGGGGGCGCTGGGTACAGATACGCAGTATTTT.